This T cell receptor beta chain comes out of a study of Graves' ophthalmopathy and Graves' hyperthyroidism. Study context: The blood sample was drawn at first diagnosis and before any treatment.

Amplified material comprised TCR beta CDR3 regions derived from RNA transcripts. An initial RT-PCR round employing HTBI primers preceded a second-round multiplex PCR. MiXCR, applied by TCRdb to the multiplex PCR reads, yields one record per CDR3 protein. The top ten clones hold about 2.4% of a sample with about 370,000 distinct CDR3 sequences, approximately 17% of them seen once. This clonotype was observed at least ten times. Out of roughly 9.3 ml of fresh peripheral blood, PBMCs were obtained. CDR1 and CDR2 from the germline V gene are MDHEN and SYDVKM. This CDR3 contains 13 residues. The junction had 7 bases not matched to a gene; V was cut back by 5 bases and J by 10 bases.

This TCR was sampled from an adult woman with stable Graves' hyperthyroidism. Sequenced sample: peripheral blood. The chain combines TRBV28 with TRBJ2-4; 8 bases align to TRBD2. The DNA of the CDR3 is TGTGCCAGCAGTCTTCGGGAGGGTGGGATTCAGTACTTC. Translated, it gives CASSLREGGIQYF. The full variable domain, its missing parts supplied by reference TRBV28 and TRBJ2-4, is DVKVTQSSRYLVKRTGEKVFLECVQDMDHENMFWYRQDPGLGLRLIYFSYDVKMKEKGDIPEGYSVSREKKERFSLILESASTNQTSMYLCASSLREGGIQYFGAGTRLSVL.